The 18 T cell receptor beta chains below were found in one sample sequenced in a study of beta chain features in type 1 diabetes. Expressed TCRB transcripts were sequenced, since all the RNA that had been isolated was reverse transcribed. Data came from immunoSEQ multiplex PCR; TCRdb stores just in-frame clones and leaves some out. Of about 340,000 clones listed, roughly 9% are singletons. These receptors' targets are unknown. Study-wide findings and caveats: There was a moderate but significant shortening of TCRB CDR3s in all four CD4+ subsets of Type 1 diabetes patients.

Sequencing used central memory CD4+ T cells from blood. Source of these receptors: a man aged 25 to 40 with type 1 diabetes.

The J gene is TRBJ1-1, the V gene TRBV30; tentative D call: TRBD1 (5 bases). Trimming took off 1 base at V and 0 bases at J, with 18 bases between the two ends. This CDR3 comprises 17 residues. CDR1 is GTSNPN and CDR2 is SVGIG in the germline V gene (reference sequence). The DNA for the CDR3 is TGTGCCTGGAGTGACTCCGACAGATTACGCATGAACACTGAAGCTTTCTTT. Translated: CAWSDSDRLRMNTEAFF. Full variable domain (missing parts from reference TRBV30 and TRBJ1-1): SQTIHQWPATLVQPVGSPLSLECTVEGTSNPNLYWYRQAAGRGLQLLFYSVGIGQISSEVPQNLSASRPQDRQFILSSKKLLLSDSGFYLCAWSDSDRLRMNTEAFFGQGTRLTVV.

CDR3 sequence reads: CASSTTRNTEAFF. CDR3 in DNA: TGTGCCAGCAGTACAACCCGGAACACTGAAGCTTTCTTT. This chain uses TRBV6-6 with TRBJ1-1; no reliable D call. The CDR3 contains 13 residues. CDR1 is MNHNY, CDR2 SVGAGI, per germline (reference sequence). The ends were cut back, 5 bases at V and 1 base at J, with 8 bases in the middle.

The CDR3: CASSQDLQGTGNIQYF. In DNA form, the CDR3 reads TGCGCCAGCAGCCAAGATCTACAGGGGACGGGAAACATTCAGTACTTC. The genes are TRBV4-1 and TRBJ2-4, with TRBD1 matching over 7 bases. This CDR3 is 16 amino acids long. V lost 0 bases to trimming and J lost 6 bases; unmatched junction nucleotides: 8. Germline V CDR1 and CDR2: MGHRA, YSYEKL.

The chain carries TRBV29-1 and TRBJ1-1; 9 bases align to TRBD1. V dropped 3 bases and J dropped 6; count of bases not matched to a gene: 8. The CDR3 length is 14 residues. CDR1 is SQVTM, CDR2 ANQGSEA, per germline. This CDR3 is CSVDQGTGFAEAFF. The CDR3 DNA reads as TGCAGCGTTGACCAGGGGACAGGGTTCGCTGAAGCTTTCTTT.

V and J are TRBV28 and TRBJ1-2; the D gene is possibly TRBD1 (6 bases). The V end lost 9 bases, the J end lost 0 bases, and 11 bases lay between the germline ends. The CDR3 runs to 13 residues. Germline V gives CDR1 MDHEN, CDR2 SYDVKM. In DNA form, the CDR3 reads TGTGCCAGTTCACAGGGAGCTAACTATGGCTACACCTTC. It yields the protein CASSQGANYGYTF.

J is TRBJ1-1 and V is TRBV6-6; 8 bases align to TRBD1. The germline CDR1 and CDR2 sequences are MNHNY and SVGAGI (reference sequence). V lost 7 bases and J lost 5; bases outside the gene matches: 9. There are 14 residues in the CDR3. CDR3 DNA: TGTGCCAGCAACCGACAGGGGCAGGGTACTGAAGCTTTCTTT. Amino acid sequence: CASNRQGQGTEAFF.

This clone occurred many times. The chain recombines TRBV7-6 with TRBJ1-6, with D possibly TRBD1 on 6 matching bases. The CDR3 runs to 17 residues. Germline V gene lookup returns CDR1 SGHVS and CDR2 FNYEAQ. The ends were cut back, 1 base at V and 7 bases at J, with 17 bases in the middle. The CDR3 sequence: CASSLVGRGDENSPLHF. In DNA form, the CDR3 reads TGTGCCAGCAGCTTAGTAGGCAGGGGAGACGAGAATTCACCCCTCCACTTT.

There are many counts of this clone. The genes are TRBV7-7 and TRBJ2-3, with 8 bases matching TRBD2. Germline-derived CDR1 and CDR2 are SSHAT and FNYEAQ (reference sequence). After removal of 1 base from V and 0 bases from J, the junction contained 6 bases not matched to a gene. The CDR3 is made up of 17 amino acids. The CDR3 is CASSLGGGITSTDTQYF. CDR3 DNA sequence: TGTGCCAGCAGCTTAGGCGGGGGGATCACTAGCACAGATACGCAGTATTTT.

This clone was detected many times. This chain connects TRBV10-2 to TRBJ1-6; D is uncertain. Trimming shortened V by 6 bases and J by 8 bases, and 11 bases separated the two germline ends. The CDR3 is made up of 13 amino acids. Germline V gives CDR1 WSHSY, CDR2 SAAADI. The chain's CDR3 is CASSKRQDSPLHF. As DNA, the CDR3 is TGCGCCAGCAGCAAAAGACAAGATTCACCCCTCCACTTT.

This clone turned up a few times. The V and J genes are TRBV6-1 and TRBJ2-6; D unclear. The ends were cut back, 2 bases at V and 0 bases at J, with 14 bases in the middle. Germline V gives CDR1 MNHNS, CDR2 SASEGT. The CDR3 is 18 residues long. The CDR3 loop is CASSESAGAPSGANVLTF. Here the CDR3 DNA reads TGTGCCAGCAGTGAATCGGCAGGTGCTCCCTCTGGGGCCAACGTCCTGACTTTC.

The CDR3 reads CASSGSRQGAGYTF. The CDR3 DNA sequence: TGTGCCAGCAGCGGTAGTCGACAGGGGGCCGGCTACACCTTC. The chain combines TRBV9 with TRBJ1-2, with TRBD1 matching 10 bases. Trimming at V came to 3 bases and at J to 8 bases, leaving 7 bases not matched to a gene. The CDR3 length is 14 residues. Germline CDR1 SGDLS, CDR2 YYNGEE.

In regard to this clone: The junction differs from germline at one of its ends, possibly a read error. The rearrangement links TRBV6-6 to TRBJ1-2; 8 bases are a match to TRBD1. Germline lookup yields CDR1 MNHNY and CDR2 SVGAGI (reference sequence). This CDR3 has 11 amino acids. The CDR3 DNA reads as TGTGCCATCTATGGACAGGGCGACAGACTCTTC. This codes for CAIYGQGDRLF.

This clone occurred a few times. The rearrangement joins TRBV5-1 to TRBJ1-2; tentatively, D is TRBD1 (5 bases). This CDR3 is 16 amino acids long. V dropped 1 base and J dropped 3 bases, with 16 bases sitting between them. Per germline, CDR1 SGHRS and CDR2 YFSETQ. CDR3 sequence reads: CASSLTGGSADYGYTF. The CDR3, as DNA: TGCGCCAGCAGCTTGACCGGGGGGTCAGCGGACTATGGCTACACCTTC.

V gene TRBV10-3 combines with J gene TRBJ1-5; 9 bases align to TRBD1. The CDR3 has 17 amino acids. Germline V lookup: CDR1 ENHRY, CDR2 SYGVKD. V lost 2 bases to trimming and J lost 7 bases; unmatched junction nucleotides: 12. For the CDR3, the DNA is TGTGCCATCAGTGAGACCGCGGACAGGGGATCTAACCAGCCCCAGCATTTT. Its translation: CAISETADRGSNQPQHF.

Only a few counts were recorded for this clone. The chain recombines TRBV9 with TRBJ1-2; D gene uncertain. Between the trimmed V and J ends, which lost 2 bases and 3 bases, there was a span of 11 bases. CDR1 SGDLS and CDR2 YYNGEE come from the germline V gene. The CDR3 totals 14 residues. The CDR3 coding sequence is TGTGCCAGCAGCGTGAGGGCAGATGACTATGGCTACACCTTC. Protein sequence: CASSVRADDYGYTF.

The V and J genes are TRBV29-1 and TRBJ2-5, with D maybe TRBD1 (6 bases). From germline, CDR1 is SQVTM and CDR2 ANQGSEA. This CDR3 is 13 amino acids long. Trimming removed 6 bases at V and 1 base at J, with 12 bases between. CDR3 loop: CSVGDRRQETQYF. CDR3 DNA sequence: TGCAGCGTCGGCGACAGGCGCCAAGAGACCCAGTACTTC.

In its sample, this clone was seen a few times. The chain couples TRBV28 to TRBJ1-1; D remains ambiguous. The CDR3 sequence is 13 residues long. Germline CDR1 is MDHEN and CDR2 is SYDVKM. V shed 8 bases and J shed 4 bases, with 14 bases lying between them. The chain's CDR3 is CASLPSPTTEAFF. The CDR3 coding sequence is TGTGCCAGCCTCCCATCCCCTACCACTGAAGCTTTCTTT.

This clone showed up just a few times. The chain employs TRBV7-2 and TRBJ2-3; 8 nucleotides align to TRBD2. Germline CDR1 reads SGHTA; CDR2 reads FQGNSA. This CDR3 is built from 15 residues. Losses at the gene ends were 5 bases for V and 3 bases for J; bases not matched to a gene: 7. CDR3 protein: CASSTGAGGTDTQYF. In DNA form, the CDR3 reads TGTGCCAGCAGCACCGGGGCGGGGGGTACAGATACGCAGTATTTT.